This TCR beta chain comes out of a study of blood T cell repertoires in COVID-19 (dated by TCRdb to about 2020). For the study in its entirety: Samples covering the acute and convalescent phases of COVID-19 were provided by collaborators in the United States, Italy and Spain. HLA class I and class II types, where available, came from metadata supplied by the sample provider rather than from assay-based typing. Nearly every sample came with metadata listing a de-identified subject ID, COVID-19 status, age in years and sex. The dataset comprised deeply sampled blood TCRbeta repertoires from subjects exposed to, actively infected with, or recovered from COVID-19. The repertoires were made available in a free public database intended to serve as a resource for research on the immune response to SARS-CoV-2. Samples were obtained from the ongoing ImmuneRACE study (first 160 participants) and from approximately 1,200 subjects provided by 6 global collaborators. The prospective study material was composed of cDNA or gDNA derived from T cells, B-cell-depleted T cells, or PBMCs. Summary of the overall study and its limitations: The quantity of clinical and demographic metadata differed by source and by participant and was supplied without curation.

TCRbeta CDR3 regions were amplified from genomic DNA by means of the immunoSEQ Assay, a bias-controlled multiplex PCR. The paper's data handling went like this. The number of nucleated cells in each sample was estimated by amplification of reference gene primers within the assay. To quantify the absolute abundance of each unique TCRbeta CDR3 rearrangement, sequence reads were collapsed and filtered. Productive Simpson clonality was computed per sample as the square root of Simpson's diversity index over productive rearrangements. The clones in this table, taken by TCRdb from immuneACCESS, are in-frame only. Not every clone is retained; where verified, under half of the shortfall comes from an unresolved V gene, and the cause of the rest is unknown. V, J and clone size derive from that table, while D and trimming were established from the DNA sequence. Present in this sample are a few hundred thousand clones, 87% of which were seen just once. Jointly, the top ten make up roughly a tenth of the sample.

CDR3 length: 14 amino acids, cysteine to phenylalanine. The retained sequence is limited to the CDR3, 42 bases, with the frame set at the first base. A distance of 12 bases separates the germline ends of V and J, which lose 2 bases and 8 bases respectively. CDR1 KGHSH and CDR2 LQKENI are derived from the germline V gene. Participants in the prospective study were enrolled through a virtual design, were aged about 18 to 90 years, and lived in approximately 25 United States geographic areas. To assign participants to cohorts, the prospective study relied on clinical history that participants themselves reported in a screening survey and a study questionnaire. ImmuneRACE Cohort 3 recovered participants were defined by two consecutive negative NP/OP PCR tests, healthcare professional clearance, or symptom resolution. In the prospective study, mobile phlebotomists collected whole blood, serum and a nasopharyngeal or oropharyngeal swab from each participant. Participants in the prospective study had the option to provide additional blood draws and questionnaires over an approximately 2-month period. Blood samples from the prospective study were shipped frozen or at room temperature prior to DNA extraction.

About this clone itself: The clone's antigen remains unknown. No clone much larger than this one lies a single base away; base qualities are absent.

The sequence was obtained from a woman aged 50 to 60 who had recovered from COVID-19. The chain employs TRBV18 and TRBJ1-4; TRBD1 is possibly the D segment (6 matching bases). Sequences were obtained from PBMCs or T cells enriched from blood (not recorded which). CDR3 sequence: CASSPSQGVEKLFF. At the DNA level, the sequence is TGTGCCAGCTCACCATCACAGGGTGTCGAAAAACTGTTTTTT.